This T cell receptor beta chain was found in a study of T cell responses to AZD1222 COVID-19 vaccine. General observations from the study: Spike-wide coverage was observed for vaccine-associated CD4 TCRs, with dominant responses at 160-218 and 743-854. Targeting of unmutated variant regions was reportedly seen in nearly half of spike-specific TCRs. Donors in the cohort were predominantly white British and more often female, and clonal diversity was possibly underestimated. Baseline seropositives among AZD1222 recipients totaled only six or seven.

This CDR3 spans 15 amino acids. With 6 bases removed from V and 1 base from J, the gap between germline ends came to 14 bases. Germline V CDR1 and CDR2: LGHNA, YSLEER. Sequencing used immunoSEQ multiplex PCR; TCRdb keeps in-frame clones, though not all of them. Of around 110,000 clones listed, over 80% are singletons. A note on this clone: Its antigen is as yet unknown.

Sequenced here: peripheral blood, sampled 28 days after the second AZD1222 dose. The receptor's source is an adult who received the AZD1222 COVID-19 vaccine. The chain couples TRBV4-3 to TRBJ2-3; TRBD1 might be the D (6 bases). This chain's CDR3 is CASRYTGLGTDTQYF. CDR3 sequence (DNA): TGCGCCAGCAGGTATACAGGGCTGGGCACAGATACGCAGTATTTT.